Listed below are T cell receptor beta chains from one sample, sequenced in a study of regulatory T cells in long-lasting Graves disease. One entry per CDR3 protein, called by TCRdb with MiXCR from the multiplex PCR reads. The table lists roughly 500,000 distinct CDR3 sequences, more than 20% of them singletons, with over 7.5% in the top ten. This sample comprised peripheral blood mononuclear cells (PBMCs), obtained when the disease was refractory, from a patient treated with antithyroid drugs. The receptors here all came from a female donor with Graves disease. CDR3s leave out the opening cysteine and the closing phenylalanine or tryptophan.

CDR3 protein,V gene,J gene
AWSVGQGDEQY,TRBV30,TRBJ2-7
AWSAGTSIFHEQY,TRBV30,TRBJ2-7
ASSTRGVGADTQY,TRBV11-2,TRBJ2-3
ASRTQTFGNTIY,TRBV28,TRBJ1-3
ASSLHGDGYT,TRBV12-3/TRBV12-4,TRBJ1-2
ASSLSKGLAMAGANVLT,TRBV7-2,TRBJ2-6
ASSYGDFGYGYT,TRBV6-2/TRBV6-3,TRBJ1-2
ASSLATGWDTEAF,TRBV11-1,TRBJ1-1
ASSPQQGATLGYT,TRBV18,TRBJ1-2
ASSLLFHEQY,TRBV28,TRBJ2-7
ASSLQFSETQY,TRBV7-7,TRBJ2-5
ASSFPEGLYSPLH,TRBV28,TRBJ1-6
ASRGLKGVEQY,TRBV5-1,TRBJ2-7
ASSPRTGLNSPLH,TRBV11-2,TRBJ1-6
ASAHPSTDTQY,TRBV2,TRBJ2-3
ASSWTGLGTEAF,TRBV6-1,TRBJ1-1
SAPSVNEQF,TRBV20-1,TRBJ2-1
ASSLLKTNQPQH,TRBV18,TRBJ1-5
ASSLYLGEAQLA,TRBV5-1,TRBJ2-5
ASSLDLGTNEKLF,TRBV7-7,TRBJ1-4
ASSTPGGETQY,TRBV19,TRBJ2-5
ASSQGPAANTGELF,TRBV3-1,TRBJ2-2
ASSLRTGLNYEQY,TRBV28,TRBJ2-7
ASSSRGTRGETQY,TRBV7-9,TRBJ2-5
ASSLGAVPPYQETQY,TRBV5-1,TRBJ2-5
AISTSGNTGELF,TRBV10-3,TRBJ2-2
ATSARDFSNTEAF,TRBV15,TRBJ1-1
ASSFTGRENIQY,TRBV7-2,TRBJ2-4
ASKGQETGGTQPQH,TRBV6-1,TRBJ1-5
ASSLVGVPQQY,TRBV5-6,TRBJ2-7
ASSRSGGTYEQY,TRBV11-3,TRBJ2-7
ASSRAGGRADEQY,TRBV7-3,TRBJ2-7
ASRRSEGAQETQY,TRBV2,TRBJ2-5
ASSPGRLIRDTQY,TRBV6-2/TRBV6-3,TRBJ2-3
ASSPRGNSYEQY,TRBV6-1,TRBJ2-7
SARDTLGHQETQY,TRBV20-1,TRBJ2-5
ASSYSMGNQPQH,TRBV6-5,TRBJ1-5
SARESGTPNTGELF,TRBV20-1,TRBJ2-2
ASSQGLAGAGGGGELF,TRBV4-2,TRBJ2-2
ASSMDREYGYT,TRBV5-1,TRBJ1-2
SPADGAGTGANVLT,TRBV29-1,TRBJ2-6
ASSLDGTGTYEQY,TRBV5-4,TRBJ2-7
ASSGAGVWEQY,TRBV6-1,TRBJ2-7